This TCR beta chain is drawn from a study of OX40 agonist ivuxolimab in advanced cancers. About the study: Ivuxolimab, an antibody acting as an agonist of OX40 (CD134), was used to treat patients. Mean age around 60 years, range about 20 to 85; about 85% male. Eligibility rules accepted prior anti-PD-1, anti-PD-L1 or anti-CTLA-4 therapy, and around 44% had some. General study results and limits: Averaging showed that CD8+ T cells had more expanded clones than CD4+ did.

Repertoires were generated with immunoSEQ multiplex PCR, while TCRdb's copy carries only in-frame clones and drops some. The sample gives under 70,000 clones, 92% of which show up once; approximately 0.64% is in the top ten. Points on this clone: Its antigen is not known. This sample also contains other DNA sequences that code for the same CDR3.

Looked up from germline, CDR1 is SNHLY and CDR2 is FYNNEI. The V and J ends lost 6 bases and 5 bases respectively, with 22 bases between them. The CDR3 extends over 17 amino acids. The rearrangement links TRBV2 to TRBJ2-2, with D perhaps assigned TRBD1 or TRBD2 (7 bases each). The sequences come from CD4+ or CD8+ T cells sorted from blood, collected in a trial of the OX40 agonist ivuxolimab. The receptor comes from an adult with an advanced solid tumor such as melanoma, head and neck, liver or kidney cancer. The CDR3, as DNA: TGTGCCAGCAGCGTGACAGGGTGGGGGGGGACTACCGGGGAGCTGTTTTTT. Its translation is CASSVTGWGGTTGELFF.